These 28 T cell receptor beta chains originate from one sample sequenced in a study of vaccination effects on CD4 cells after COVID-19. Profiling relied on immunoSEQ multiplex PCR, and the TCRdb table lists in-frame clones only, not all of them. Among 30,000 to 40,000 clones listed, approximately 60% were seen once. Expansion of antigen-specific CD4+ T cells with viral peptide pools was carried out by the ViraFEST assay before sequencing. Once cultured for roughly nine days, the cells underwent separation to obtain CD4+ T cells. Participants were given two doses of BNT162b2 or mRNA-1273 vaccine. These receptors have no identified antigens. The sample here was CD4+ T cells from PBMCs cultured with SARS-CoV-2 spike peptides, taken after COVID-19 vaccination. These receptors originate from a human donor who received a COVID-19 vaccine.

The chain links TRBV29-1 to TRBJ2-1; 12 nucleotides line up with TRBD2. Germline assignment: CDR1 SQVTM and CDR2 ANQGSEA. V gave up 0 bases and J gave up 2 bases; unmatched junction bases: 8. CDR3 length equals 18 residues. The CDR3 sequence is CSVEDFILAGGTYNEQFF. The CDR3 nucleotides read TGCAGCGTTGAAGACTTCATACTAGCGGGAGGTACCTACAATGAGCAGTTCTTC.

The rearrangement joins TRBV19 to TRBJ1-5; tentative D call: TRBD1 (5 bases). Trimming shortened V by 3 bases and J by 6 bases, and 9 bases separated the two germline ends. This CDR3 region has 13 residues. Germline CDR1 is LNHDA and CDR2 is SQIVND (reference sequence). The DNA of the CDR3 is TGTGCCAGTAGTATCGCAGGGAGTCAGCCCCAGCATTTT. Translation: CASSIAGSQPQHF.

The V call is TRBV18, the J call TRBJ1-4, with D unclear. This CDR3 contains 14 residues. Per germline, CDR1 KGHSH and CDR2 LQKENI. Deletions cut 3 bases from V and 2 bases from J, with 7 bases between. DNA for the CDR3: TGTGCCAGCTCACCGATGGGGACTAATGAAAAACTGTTTTTT. It specifies CASSPMGTNEKLFF.

The gene calls are TRBV3-1 (or the pseudogene TRBV3-2) and TRBJ2-1, with D maybe TRBD2 (5 bases). Germline V gives CDR1 LGHDT, CDR2 YNNKEL (reference sequence). CDR3 length equals 17 residues. V lost 1 base, J lost 3 bases, and 16 bases lay in between. CDR3 protein: CASSQAPGSGIYNEQFF. CDR3 bases: TGTGCCAGCAGCCAAGCACCGGGGAGCGGAATCTACAATGAGCAGTTCTTC.

The rearrangement uses TRBV12-5 and TRBJ1-6, with 7 bases lining up with TRBD1. CDR1 LGHNT and CDR2 FRNRAP come from the germline V gene. Germline trimming cut 4 bases from V and 5 bases from J; bases unmatched to any gene: 14. The CDR3 runs 18 residues. DNA for the CDR3: TGTGCTAGTGGTTGGACAGGATGGGTCGTCTCGGATAATTCACCCCTCCACTTT. As protein: CASGWTGWVVSDNSPLHF.

This rearrangement joins TRBV2 to TRBJ1-2; 7 bases match TRBD1. Germline loops: CDR1 SNHLY, CDR2 FYNNEI. J was trimmed by 6 bases and V by 6 bases; bases with no gene match: 7. This CDR3 is 13 amino acids long. CDR3 nucleotides: TGTGCCAGCAGCGGAGACAGGGTCCATGGCTACACCTTC. Encoded protein: CASSGDRVHGYTF.

The rearrangement joins TRBV7-9 to TRBJ1-2; D not certain. CDR1 is SEHNR, CDR2 FQNEAQ, per germline (reference sequence). The CDR3 totals 14 residues. V was clipped by 4 bases and J by 8 bases, with 17 bases between them. The CDR3 is CASSSHDWSGGYTF. DNA of the CDR3: TGTGCCAGCAGCTCGCACGACTGGTCTGGCGGCTACACCTTC.

This clone was detected a few times. CDR3 DNA: TGTGCCAGCAGCTTAATTTGGGGAGCGGGAAACATTCAGTACTTC. Translation: CASSLIWGAGNIQYF. J is TRBJ2-4 and V is TRBV11-2, with D perhaps matching TRBD2 (6 bases). V gave up 2 bases and J gave up 6 bases, with 14 bases separating them. The CDR3 contains 15 residues. The germline V gene encodes CDR1 SGHAT and CDR2 FQNNGV.

The genes are TRBV10-2 and TRBJ1-1; the D gene is possibly TRBD1 (6 bases). V lost 6 bases, J lost 5 bases, and 10 bases lay in between. In germline, CDR1 is WSHSY, CDR2 SAAADI. The CDR3 length is 12 residues. CDR3: CASRITGTEAFF. The DNA for the CDR3 is TGCGCCAGCAGAATAACAGGGACTGAAGCTTTCTTT.

The chain uses TRBV6-5 and TRBJ1-1; D is perhaps TRBD1 (5 bases). Trimming took 2 bases from V and 6 from J, leaving 10 bases between them. Germline V gene data show CDR1 as MNHEY and CDR2 as SVGAGI. The CDR3 has 13 residues. The DNA for the CDR3 is TGTGCCAGCAGTTACCCGGGGGTCCCTGAAGCTTTCTTT. Translation gives CASSYPGVPEAFF.

The chain joins TRBV4-1 to TRBJ1-2; 7 nucleotides agree with TRBD1. With V trimmed by 1 base and J by 2 bases, 10 bases remained unmatched. Germline V gene lookup returns CDR1 MGHRA and CDR2 YSYEKL. The CDR3 runs 17 residues. The CDR3 region is CASSQGHHRGQNYGYTF. CDR3 bases: TGCGCCAGCAGCCAAGGACACCACAGGGGACAGAACTATGGCTACACCTTC.

The chain joins TRBV11-2 to TRBJ1-2; maybe TRBD1 (6 bases). Trimming took 7 bases from V and 0 from J, leaving 27 bases between them. Germline V gene sequence: CDR1 SGHAT, CDR2 FQNNGV. The CDR3 contains 19 residues. Here the CDR3 reads CASTKLTGGDARPNYGYTF. The CDR3 coding sequence is TGTGCCAGCACCAAATTGACGGGGGGCGACGCGCGGCCTAACTATGGCTACACCTTC.

This clone turned up a few times. V usage is TRBV6-5 and J usage is TRBJ1-5; maybe TRBD1 (6 bases). Trimming took 5 bases from V and 5 from J, leaving 10 bases between them. This CDR3 is 13 amino acids long. Germline CDR1 is MNHEY and CDR2 is SVGAGI. CDR3: CASSQDRYQPQHF. In DNA form, the CDR3 reads TGTGCCAGCAGTCAGGACAGATATCAGCCCCAGCATTTT.

V usage is TRBV9 and J usage is TRBJ1-4; D not resolved. V gave up 0 bases and J gave up 0 bases, with 3 bases separating them. In germline, CDR1 is SGDLS, CDR2 YYNGEE. This CDR3 is built from 14 residues. The CDR3 DNA is TGTGCCAGCAGCGTAGGAACAACTAATGAAAAACTGTTTTTT. Its translation is CASSVGTTNEKLFF. The full variable domain, completed using reference TRBV9 and TRBJ1-4, is DSGVTQTPKHLITATGQRVTLRCSPRSGDLSVYWYQQSLDQGLQFLIQYYNGEERAKGNILERFSAQQFPDLHSELNLSSLELGDSALYFCASSVGTTNEKLFFGSGTQLSVL.

The chain joins TRBV3-1 (or the pseudogene TRBV3-2) to TRBJ2-2, with TRBD2 matching 10 bases. From germline, CDR1 is LGHDT and CDR2 YNNKEL (reference sequence). The junction had 11 bases not matched to a gene; V was cut back by 3 bases and J by 7 bases. This CDR3 spans 17 amino acids. CDR3 bases: TGTGCCAGCAGCCACCCTAGCGGGAGTGTTGGGGTCGGGGAGCTGTTTTTT. Residues: CASSHPSGSVGVGELFF.

Here the CDR3 DNA reads TGTGCCAGCAGCCCCAAGGTTGGTAGCGGGGCAGAGCTGTTTTTT. The encoded protein is CASSPKVGSGAELFF. V gene TRBV5-4 combines with J gene TRBJ2-2; 8 bases line up with TRBD2. V shed 4 bases, J shed 11 bases, and the junction held 13 bases outside the gene matches. Per germline, CDR1 SGHNT and CDR2 YYREEE (reference sequence). The CDR3 sequence is 15 residues long.

The gene calls are TRBV25-1 and TRBJ1-1; 7 nucleotides align to TRBD1. The trim removed 9 bases at V and 1 base at J, leaving 8 bases unmatched. The CDR3 runs to 14 residues. Germline V gene lookup returns CDR1 MGHDK and CDR2 SYGVNS. In DNA form, the CDR3 reads TGTGCCAGTCAAAGTGGGACAGAGAACACTGAAGCTTTCTTT. Translated, it gives CASQSGTENTEAFF.

This chain connects TRBV29-1 to TRBJ1-2; 12 nucleotides line up with TRBD1. The germline V gene has CDR1 SQVTM and CDR2 ANQGSEA. V was clipped by 6 bases and J by 4 bases; unmatched bases: 9. The CDR3 runs to 15 residues. The CDR3, as DNA: TGCAGCGTGGGTCCCGGGACAGGGGGCTCCTATGGCTACACCTTC. Encoded protein: CSVGPGTGGSYGYTF.

The chain carries TRBV18 and TRBJ1-4, with D perhaps matching TRBD1 (5 bases). In germline, CDR1 is KGHSH, CDR2 LQKENI. The CDR3 totals 15 residues. V lost 3 bases and J 0 bases, leaving 8 bases between the germline ends. CDR3 coding DNA: TGTGCCAGCTCACCCGACAGTGCAACTAATGAAAAACTGTTTTTT. This sequence encodes CASSPDSATNEKLFF.

This clone is a singleton in its sample. The chain combines TRBV28 with TRBJ2-3, with 7 bases matching TRBD2. This CDR3 is built from 13 residues. Germline V gene sequence: CDR1 MDHEN, CDR2 SYDVKM. Trimming at V came to 5 bases and at J to 3 bases, leaving 2 bases not matched to a gene. The CDR3 loop is CASSPGGTDTQYF. The CDR3 region has the DNA TGTGCCAGCAGTCCCGGGGGGACAGATACGCAGTATTTT. The full variable domain, rest sourced from reference TRBV28 and TRBJ2-3, is DVKVTQSSRYLVKRTGEKVFLECVQDMDHENMFWYRQDPGLGLRLIYFSYDVKMKEKGDIPEGYSVSREKKERFSLILESASTNQTSMYLCASSPGGTDTQYFGPGTRLTVL.

CDR3 in amino acids: CAWSSGGAAETQYF. For the CDR3, the DNA is TGTGCCTGGAGTTCGGGGGGGGCCGCAGAGACCCAGTACTTC. V gene TRBV30 combines with J gene TRBJ2-5, with 8 nucleotides matching TRBD2. CDR1 and CDR2 (germline): GTSNPN, SVGIG (reference sequence). The CDR3 has 14 residues. The V and J ends lost 2 bases and 4 bases, in that order; junction bases with no gene match: 6.

V and J are TRBV18 and TRBJ2-5, with D perhaps being TRBD1 or TRBD2 (5 bases each). The CDR3 extends over 15 amino acids. Germline V lookup: CDR1 KGHSH, CDR2 LQKENI. Trimming took off 3 bases at V and 1 base at J, with 12 bases between the two ends. DNA for the CDR3: TGTGCCAGCTCACCCGCGGCTGGGGGCCAAGAGACCCAGTACTTC. Its translation is CASSPAAGGQETQYF.

The J gene is TRBJ1-5, the V gene TRBV6-5, with D perhaps TRBD1 (5 bases). Between the trimmed V and J ends, which lost 4 bases and 5 bases, there was a span of 15 bases. This CDR3 has 15 amino acids. In germline, CDR1 is MNHEY, CDR2 SVGAGI. CDR3 bases: TGTGCCAGCAGTTCCTTTGGCAGGGCAGATCAGCCCCAGCATTTT. Its translation: CASSSFGRADQPQHF.

This chain joins TRBV5-1 and TRBJ2-1; 10 bases align to TRBD2. The length of the CDR3 is 18 residues. Trimming cost V 4 bases and J 7 bases; bases outside gene matches: 17. Germline CDR1 SGHRS, CDR2 YFSETQ. DNA of the CDR3: TGCGCCAGCAGCACGGGTACGGCGGGGGTAGCGGGGGGAAATGAGCAGTTCTTC. Amino acids: CASSTGTAGVAGGNEQFF.

This clone was found a few times. The CDR3: CASSDLVAGYGYTF. The CDR3 DNA reads as TGTGCCAGTAGTGATTTGGTAGCGGGCTATGGCTACACCTTC. This chain uses TRBV19 with TRBJ1-2; no clear D gene. V was shortened by 5 bases and J by 4 bases, with 14 bases between the two germline ends. The CDR3 is 14 amino acids. Per the germline V gene, CDR1 is LNHDA and CDR2 is SQIVND (reference sequence).

In DNA form, the CDR3 reads TGTGCCAGCAGCTCTTCCGTGGAGCAGTACTTC. Its protein is CASSSSVEQYF. The rearrangement links TRBV11-2 to TRBJ2-7; D uncertain. The CDR3 is 11 residues long. Germline V gene data show CDR1 as SGHAT and CDR2 as FQNNGV. Deletions cut 4 bases from V and 7 bases from J, with 8 bases between.

The chain recombines TRBV7-2 with TRBJ2-7, with D perhaps matching TRBD2 (6 bases). The CDR3 is made up of 13 amino acids. Per germline, CDR1 SGHTA and CDR2 FQGNSA. Trimming pared 5 bases from V and 4 bases from J, leaving 12 bases between. CDR3 sequence (DNA): TGTGCCAGCAGCCAACTAGCCTCGTACGAGCAGTACTTC. The encoded protein is CASSQLASYEQYF.

The V call is TRBV4-1, the J call TRBJ2-2; 10 bases are shared with TRBD2. There are 15 residues in the CDR3. From germline, CDR1 is MGHRA and CDR2 YSYEKL. The V gene end was trimmed by 6 bases and the J gene end by 4 bases; junction bases not matched to a gene: 5. The CDR3 nucleotides read TGCGCCAGCAGTCCCGGGACTAGCGTCACCGGGGAGCTGTTTTTT. Its translation: CASSPGTSVTGELFF.